Presented here are 12 T cell receptor beta chains from one specimen sequenced in a study of T cell repertoires in cytomegalovirus infection. The antigens for these receptors are not known. TCRdb re-called the reads through MiXCR, storing one row per CDR3 protein. The data hold hundreds of thousands of distinct CDR3 sequences, with approximately 32% observed a single time. The sequencing used cultured CD8+ T cells from PBMCs, collected from culture after CMV antigen stimulation. Receptor source: a human donor in good health (CMV status not recorded). Some clones in this sample may be carry-over from other donors' samples.

This clonotype was seen only a few times. The chain couples TRBV28 to TRBJ1-3; a possible D gene is TRBD1 (6 bases). Germline lookup yields CDR1 MDHEN and CDR2 SYDVKM. The CDR3 totals 14 residues. V was trimmed by 3 bases and J by 4 bases, leaving 10 bases between them. The CDR3: CASSFPGAGNTIYF. For the CDR3, the DNA is TGTGCCAGCAGTTTCCCAGGGGCAGGAAACACCATATATTTT.

V gene TRBV29-1 combines with J gene TRBJ2-5; no clear D. CDR3 length equals 13 residues. V shed 4 bases and J shed 0 bases, with 9 bases lying between them. Germline V CDR1 and CDR2: SQVTM, ANQGSEA. CDR3: CSVVQPNQETQYF. DNA of the CDR3: TGCAGCGTTGTCCAGCCTAACCAAGAGACCCAGTACTTC.

The V gene is TRBV11-2, the J gene TRBJ2-7, with D unclear. This CDR3 contains 13 residues. Germline V gene lookup returns CDR1 SGHAT and CDR2 FQNNGV. V lost 1 base, J lost 4 bases, and 8 bases lay in between. The CDR3 DNA reads TGTGCCAGCAGCTTAGGGCAAAAGTACGAGCAGTACGTC. Residues: CASSLGQKYEQYV.

With regard to this clonotype: One junction end does not reproduce the germline sequence, and a read error may be involved. The chain combines TRBV6-8 with TRBJ1-2; D might be TRBD1 (6 bases). Per germline, CDR1 MNHGY and CDR2 SAAAGT. CDR3 length: 14 amino acids. CDR3 sequence (DNA): TGTGCCAACAGTTCCCGGGACATAGAATATGGCTACACCTTC. This codes for CANSSRDIEYGYTF.

The rearrangement links TRBV6-1 to TRBJ1-4; D unresolved. V was pared by 8 bases and J by 7 bases, with 20 bases between. The V gene's germline CDR1 is MNHNS and CDR2 SASEGT. This CDR3 comprises 15 residues. The DNA for the CDR3 is TGTGCCAGCTCCCAGCTCCGAAACGGAGGTGAAAAACTGTTTTTT. Translated, it gives CASSQLRNGGEKLFF.

This clonotype was observed a few times. The V and J genes are TRBV5-6 and TRBJ1-3; D not resolved. The CDR3 extends over 16 amino acids. Per germline, CDR1 SGHDT and CDR2 YYEEEE. V lost 4 bases, J lost 0 bases, and 14 bases lay in between. The CDR3 reads CASSPPGVSSGNTIYF. The CDR3 DNA is TGTGCCAGCAGCCCCCCGGGAGTGAGCTCTGGAAACACCATATATTTT.

Comments on this clonotype: A much larger clone differs from this one at a single base, so this may be a read error. The genes are TRBV7-6 and TRBJ1-2; D ambiguous. Germline V gives CDR1 SGHVS, CDR2 FNYEAQ. The CDR3 loop spans 13 amino acids. Trimming left V 4 bases short and J 8 bases short, with 14 bases between. The DNA of the CDR3 is TGTGCCAGCAGCTCCAAGGGTGCGGGGGGCTACACCTTC. It codes for CASSSKGAGGYTF.

The chain joins TRBV28 to TRBJ2-6; D may correspond to TRBD1 or TRBD2 (5 bases each). Between the trimmed V and J ends, which lost 8 bases and 0 bases, there was a span of 20 bases. Germline V lookup: CDR1 MDHEN, CDR2 SYDVKM. The CDR3 sequence is 18 residues long. The CDR3 DNA reads TGTGCCAGCCTGAAGGGACCTTACTTAAGCTCTGGGGCCAACGTCCTGACTTTC. Its translation is CASLKGPYLSSGANVLTF.

The V gene is TRBV7-9, the J gene TRBJ2-7; D is uncertain. CDR3 size: 15 residues. Per germline, CDR1 SEHNR and CDR2 FQNEAQ (reference sequence). V was trimmed by 2 bases and J by 2 bases, leaving 13 bases between them. The CDR3 DNA sequence: TGTGCCAGCAGCTTAAGACCAGGAGTTGCCTACGAGCAGTACTTC. It encodes CASSLRPGVAYEQYF.

This clonotype was seen only a few times. V is TRBV5-4 and J is TRBJ2-3, with 11 positions matching TRBD2. Germline V gene data show CDR1 as SGHNT and CDR2 as YYREEE (reference sequence). The junction had 9 bases not matched to a gene; V was cut back by 4 bases and J by 2 bases. The CDR3 is 17 amino acids. The CDR3 is CASSPLAGDLDTDTQYF. The CDR3 DNA reads TGTGCCAGCAGCCCACTAGCGGGGGACTTAGACACAGATACGCAGTATTTT.

The chain links TRBV6-5 to TRBJ1-1; D gene uncertain. Germline V lookup: CDR1 MNHEY, CDR2 SVGAGI. V was trimmed by 0 bases and J by 2 bases, leaving 10 bases between them. The CDR3 length is 15 residues. CDR3 nucleotide sequence: TGTGCCAGCAGTTACTCCAGAAGGAGCAACACTGAAGCTTTCTTT. This sequence encodes CASSYSRRSNTEAFF.

The V and J genes are TRBV4-3 and TRBJ2-1, with TRBD2 identical over 12 bases. Trimming took 3 bases from V and 1 from J; bases not matched to a gene: 7. CDR1 LGHNA and CDR2 YSLEER come from the germline V gene. The CDR3 is 18 amino acids. CDR3 sequence reads: CASSHPTSGGLSYNEQFF. The DNA for the CDR3 is TGCGCCAGCAGCCACCCGACTAGCGGGGGATTATCCTACAATGAGCAGTTCTTC.